This T cell receptor beta chain emerged from a study of CD8+ T cells in alopecia areata. The wider study: Each of the treated patients was given oral tofacitinib, 5 to 10 mg twice daily, for moderate-to-severe alopecia areata.

A FACSAria was used to sort CD4+ and CD8+ T cells. These cells came from PBMCs. RNA extraction was followed by reverse transcription into cDNA, which acted as the sequencing template. Clones were sequenced by immunoSEQ multiplex PCR, and TCRdb holds only the in-frame ones, with some missing. Among approximately 66,000 clones listed, roughly 61% were seen once. Germline V gene sequence: CDR1 SGHRS, CDR2 YFSETQ. Losses at the gene ends were 3 bases for V and 1 base for J; bases not matched to a gene: 6. The CDR3 has 15 residues. This clone was counted a few times. The antigen is not known. General study points: Possibly as an HLA-related effect, TCR sharing across patients appeared less clear than in mice.

This sequence was found in a human donor with alopecia areata. This chain links TRBV5-1 with TRBJ1-2; 7 bases are shared with TRBD1. Here the sequenced sample was CD8+ T cells sorted from blood, taken at week 0. CDR3 loop: CASSWRDRDNYGYTF. CDR3 nucleotide sequence: TGCGCCAGCAGCTGGAGGGACAGAGATAACTATGGCTACACCTTC.